The rows below give T cell receptor beta chains drawn from one sample of a study of T cells after yellow fever vaccination. TCRdb called the 5' RACE reads again in MiXCR, with one record for every CDR3 protein. The table has a few hundred thousand distinct CDR3 sequences, approximately 4% seen once. Sequenced here: PBMCs, sampled 5 days after the yellow fever booster vaccination. These TCRs come from a man aged 18 to 30 who received the YFV17D yellow fever vaccine. Each CDR3 is given with its conserved first and last residue. The D gene is left open where the match is weak. Rows give clone size only sometimes, using once, few, many, or a class for an expanded clone.

cdr3_aa cdr3_nt v_call d_call clone_size cdr3_length j_call
CASSQAGEINNEQFF TGTGCCAGCAGCCAAGCGGGGGAGATAAACAATGAGCAGTTCTTC TRBV3-1 NA NA 15 TRBJ2-1
CASSLGTRGQETQYF TGCGCCAGCAGCTTAGGCACTAGAGGCCAAGAGACCCAGTACTTC TRBV5-1 NA many 15 TRBJ2-5
CASSHGRANSPLHF TGCGCCAGCAGCCATGGACGGGCAAATTCACCCCTCCACTTT TRBV4-3 NA many 14 TRBJ1-6
CASSLAWTEEQFF TGTGCCAGCAGCTTGGCCTGGACTGAAGAGCAGTTCTTC TRBV5-6 NA many 13 TRBJ2-1
CASSKVVTGGNQPQHF TGTGCCAGCAGCAAAGTAGTCACAGGGGGCAATCAGCCCCAGCATTTT TRBV21-1 NA many 16 TRBJ1-5
CASSLGGKGTDTQYF TGCGCCAGCAGCTTGGGGGGAAAAGGGACAGATACGCAGTATTTT TRBV5-1 NA many 15 TRBJ2-3
CASSHGLSTDTQYF TGCGCCAGCAGCCATGGCCTTAGCACAGATACGCAGTATTTT TRBV4-3 NA few 14 TRBJ2-3
CASSAGGAFLNEQFF TGTGCCAGCAGCGCCGGGGGGGCGTTTCTGAATGAGCAGTTCTTC TRBV11-2 TRBD2 NA 15 TRBJ2-1
CASSATPQSHTGELFF TGTGCCAGCAGTGCCACCCCTCAGTCCCACACCGGGGAGCTGTTTTTT TRBV6-2/TRBV6-3 NA NA 16 TRBJ2-2
CASKGGQDTQYF TGTGCCAGCAAGGGAGGGCAGGATACGCAGTATTTT TRBV7-9 TRBD2 few 12 TRBJ2-3
CASSPPGTVGSDLGYTF TGTGCCAGCTCACCACCCGGGACAGTAGGTTCTGATCTCGGCTACACCTTC TRBV18 TRBD1 NA 17 TRBJ1-2
CASSSSPGAGGSPLHF TGTGCCAGCAGCTCCTCGCCGGGGGCAGGGGGTTCACCCCTCCACTTT TRBV7-2 TRBD1 many 16 TRBJ1-6
CASSYDGTYGYTF TGTGCCAGCAGTTACGATGGGACCTATGGCTACACCTTC TRBV6-2/TRBV6-3 NA NA 13 TRBJ1-2
CASSLGASGEETQYF TGTGCCAGCAGCTTAGGGGCTAGCGGTGAAGAGACCCAGTACTTC TRBV5-1 TRBD2 many 15 TRBJ2-5
CASKDRGSINTEAFF TGTGCCAGCAAAGACAGGGGGAGCATAAACACTGAAGCTTTCTTT TRBV3-1 TRBD1 NA 15 TRBJ1-1